What follows describes a single T cell receptor (beta chain). The data were produced by immunoSEQ multiplex PCR, yet TCRdb's version contains in-frame clones alone and is incomplete. The data hold around 250,000 clones, with about 83% observed a single time. The data originate from a study of blood T cell repertoires in COVID-19. Study-wide background: PBMCs, B-cell-depleted T cells, or T cells provided the cDNA or gDNA that made up the material.

CDR3 length: 13 residues. Trimming removed 1 base from V and 8 bases from J, with 12 bases in between. Germline-derived CDR1 and CDR2 are MDHEN and SYDVKM. The specimen was peripheral blood. This TCR came from an elderly man with acute or convalescent COVID-19. This chain joins TRBV28 and TRBJ2-7, with D possibly being TRBD2 (5 bases). The CDR3 is CASSLLEGFQQYF. The CDR3 nucleotides read TGTGCCAGCAGTTTATTAGAGGGATTCCAGCAGTACTTC.